A selection of T cell receptor beta chains follows, all from one sample in a study of shared clonotypes between healthy human individuals. TCRdb keeps only in-frame clones here, not all; method: immunoSEQ multiplex PCR. The repertoire has roughly 1,000,000 clones, 75% to 85% of them found once; the top ten carry 0.5% to 0.6%. Sequences were obtained from memory CD4+ T cells from PBMCs. These receptors came from a man in his late teens or twenties in good health. Some clones in this sample may be carry-over from other donors' samples. CDR3s include the opening cysteine and the closing phenylalanine or tryptophan. A D gene is named only where the DNA matches it firmly. Size values are once, few and many counts, or a class for expanded clones, and some rows have none.

TRBV27,TRBD1,once,TRBJ2-1,TGTGCCAGCTGTACCGGGACAGGTTTTTCCTACAATGAGCAGTTCTTC,CASCTGTGFSYNEQFF
TRBV11-2,-,-,TRBJ2-3,TGTGCCAGCAGCCCAATCCTGGGTAAAAATACGCAGTATTTT,CASSPILGKNTQYF
TRBV7-9,-,-,TRBJ2-5,TGTGCCAGCAGCCCCGGAGTAGGGCCAGAGACCCAGTACTTC,CASSPGVGPETQYF
TRBV27,-,-,TRBJ2-7,TGTGCCAGCAGTTTGATGGGGGCAGGGGTACCCTACGAGCAGTACTTC,CASSLMGAGVPYEQYF
TRBV18,-,-,TRBJ1-5,TGTGCCAGCTCACCCCAGGGTATTGGCAATCAGCCCCAGCATTTT,CASSPQGIGNQPQHF
TRBV25-1,TRBD1,-,TRBJ2-7,TGTGCCAGCAGCGACAGGGTCTCCTACGAGCAGTACTTC,CASSDRVSYEQYF
TRBV25-1,-,-,TRBJ2-5,TGTGCCAGCAGTGGGTACAGTTTAGCGCTAAAGACCCAGTACTTC,CASSGYSLALKTQYF
TRBV6-1,-,-,TRBJ2-2,TGTGCCGGGCAAACAGTTAACACCGGGGAGCTGTTTTTT,CAGQTVNTGELFF
TRBV30,-,-,TRBJ1-2,TGTGCCTGGAGTATGAGTACAGGGAACGGCTACACCTTC,CAWSMSTGNGYTF
TRBV7-9,TRBD1,-,TRBJ2-3,TGTGCCAGCAGCTTCGGGTCCAGGGGGATCACAGATACGCAGTATTTT,CASSFGSRGITDTQYF
TRBV6-5,TRBD1,-,TRBJ2-7,TGTGCCAGCAGTTACCCCGGGACAGGGATTGTGGAGCAGTACTTC,CASSYPGTGIVEQYF
TRBV9,-,-,TRBJ2-5,TGTGCCAGCAGCGTAGGTAGCGCTCCAATGGGAGAGACCCAGTACTTC,CASSVGSAPMGETQYF
TRBV9,TRBD2,-,TRBJ2-1,TGTGCCAGCAGCGTGGGCAGACTAGCGGACAATGAGCAGTTCTTC,CASSVGRLADNEQFF
TRBV2,-,-,TRBJ2-1,TGTGCCAGCAGTGAAAGGGCGGGCTCCTACAATGAGCAGTTCTTC,CASSERAGSYNEQFF
TRBV7-3,TRBD1,-,TRBJ1-5,TGTGCCAGCAGCTTAACGCGGGACAGAGATAGCAATCAGCCCCAGCATTTT,CASSLTRDRDSNQPQHF
TRBV27,-,-,TRBJ2-3,TGTGCCAGCAGTATACCGGGCCGCACAGATACGCAGTATTTT,CASSIPGRTDTQYF
TRBV28,TRBD1,-,TRBJ2-1,TGTGCCAGCAGTCCCACCGGGACAGGGTACGATGAGCAGTTCTTC,CASSPTGTGYDEQFF
TRBV7-9,TRBD1,-,TRBJ1-1,TGTGCCAGCAGCGTCGGGACAGGGGGTTCTGAAGCTTTCTTT,CASSVGTGGSEAFF
TRBV6-1,TRBD1,-,TRBJ2-5,TGTGCCAGCAGTGAAGAAGACAGGGTGGCCCAGTACTTC,CASSEEDRVAQYF
TRBV30,-,-,TRBJ1-2,TGTGCCTGGAGTGTTGGGGGTACTAACTATGGCTACACCTTC,CAWSVGGTNYGYTF
TRBV28,-,-,TRBJ1-2,TGTGCCAGCAGTTTACTGGCCACCTCTGAAAGTGGCTACACCTTC,CASSLLATSESGYTF
TRBV28,-,-,TRBJ1-3,TGTGCCAGCAACCGTGGGGGGTTTAGGGACGGAAACACCATATATTTT,CASNRGGFRDGNTIYF
TRBV2,-,-,TRBJ2-6,TGTGCCACCCTCCGACAGCCTGGGGCCAACGTCCTGACTTTC,CATLRQPGANVLTF
TRBV7-3,TRBD2,-,TRBJ2-5,TGTGCCAGCAGCTTGCAGGGAGGGGCAGGGGAGACCCAGTACTTC,CASSLQGGAGETQYF
TRBV28,-,-,TRBJ2-3,TGTGCCAGCATTGTCCCGGGGGGACAGGGCACAGATACGCAGTATTTT,CASIVPGGQGTDTQYF
TRBV5-1,TRBD2,-,TRBJ2-2,TGCGCCAGCAGCTTGGAAGGACTAGCGGACCTTGGCGGGGAGCTGTTTTTT,CASSLEGLADLGGELFF
TRBV5-1,TRBD2,-,TRBJ2-3,TGCGCCAGCAGTTCCCTCAGCGGGAGTGGCGCAGATACGCAGTATTTT,CASSSLSGSGADTQYF
TRBV2,-,-,TRBJ2-1,TGTGCCAGCAGGCAGGGCCGCTACAATGAGCAGTTCTTC,CASRQGRYNEQFF
TRBV7-8,-,-,TRBJ2-7,TGTGCCAGCAGCGCGGACAGAACCTACGAGCAGTACTTC,CASSADRTYEQYF
TRBV10-3,-,-,TRBJ1-1,TGTGCCATCAGTGAAGGACAAGCGAACACTGAAGCTTTCTTT,CAISEGQANTEAFF
TRBV6-1,-,-,TRBJ1-3,TGTGCCAGCAGTGTCAGAGCTGGAAACACCATATATTTT,CASSVRAGNTIYF
TRBV9,TRBD1,-,TRBJ2-2,TGTGCCAGCAGCGCCCTGGACAGGGTTGGGTCCGGGGAGCTGTTTTTT,CASSALDRVGSGELFF
TRBV15,-,-,TRBJ2-5,TGTGCCACCAGCAGGTCCCAGGTCGGAACCCAAGAGACCCAGTACTTC,CATSRSQVGTQETQYF
TRBV19,-,-,TRBJ2-3,TGTGCCAGTAGTCAGGGCGGGAGCACAGATACGCAGTATTTT,CASSQGGSTDTQYF
TRBV5-1,TRBD2,-,TRBJ2-3,TGCGCCAGCAGCCGGGGACTAGCGGGGGTCACAGATACGCAGTATTTT,CASSRGLAGVTDTQYF
TRBV11-2,TRBD1,-,TRBJ1-1,TGTGCCAGCAGCTCCTACAGGGGGCGGTTTACTGAAGCTTTCTTT,CASSSYRGRFTEAFF
TRBV29-1,TRBD1,-,TRBJ1-4,TGCAGCGTGGGACAGCGCCTTAATGAAAAACTGTTTTTT,CSVGQRLNEKLFF